Listed here are 6 T cell receptor beta chains from one sample, sequenced in a study of blood T cell repertoires in COVID-19. Clones were sequenced by immunoSEQ multiplex PCR, and TCRdb holds only the in-frame ones, with some missing. Altogether 110,000 to 150,000 clones are present, around 83% being singletons, with the ten largest covering roughly a tenth. Sequenced sample: peripheral blood. These receptors were taken from a man between 60 and 75 years old with active or convalescent COVID-19.

The V and J genes are TRBV6-5 and TRBJ2-1; 7 positions match TRBD2. V shed 6 bases and J 0 bases; nucleotides not matched to a gene: 5. The CDR3 covers 15 residues. The V gene's germline CDR1 is MNHEY and CDR2 SVGAGI. CDR3 sequence (DNA): TGTGCCAGCAGCCGAGCGGGGAACTCCTACAATGAGCAGTTCTTC. This sequence encodes CASSRAGNSYNEQFF.

The rearrangement joins TRBV19 to TRBJ1-3; no clear D gene. Per the germline V gene, CDR1 is LNHDA and CDR2 is SQIVND (reference sequence). The CDR3 covers 14 residues. V dropped 7 bases and J dropped 0 bases, with 10 bases sitting between them. The CDR3 sequence is CASKLPSSGNTIYF. For the CDR3, the DNA is TGTGCCAGTAAACTACCGAGCTCTGGAAACACCATATATTTT.

This clone was seen only once. V is TRBV11-3 and J is TRBJ2-5, with 9 positions matching TRBD2. The CDR3 consists of 17 residues. V gave up 5 bases and J gave up 5 bases; unmatched junction bases: 15. Germline values: CDR1 SGHNT, CDR2 YENEEA. The CDR3: CASSATLAGGPRETQYF. As DNA, the CDR3 is TGTGCCAGCAGCGCCACCCTGGCGGGAGGGCCACGGGAGACCCAGTACTTC.

The chain combines TRBV2 with TRBJ2-3; weak D call: TRBD2 (5 bases). V lost 6 bases, J lost 13 bases, and 14 bases lay in between. The germline V gene has CDR1 SNHLY and CDR2 FYNNEI. This CDR3 has 11 amino acids. In DNA, the CDR3 is TGTGCCAGCAGAGCGGACCTACCGGAGTATTTT. Amino acid sequence: CASRADLPEYF.

V gene TRBV19 combines with J gene TRBJ1-2; 8 bases line up with TRBD1. J lost 1 base, V lost 5 bases, and 6 bases had no gene match. The CDR3 runs to 15 residues. Germline-derived CDR1 and CDR2 are LNHDA and SQIVND (reference sequence). CDR3 protein: CASSPGQGLNYGYTF. CDR3 in DNA: TGTGCCAGTAGTCCTGGACAGGGACTTAACTATGGCTACACCTTC.

V is TRBV7-9 and J is TRBJ1-5; maybe TRBD1 (6 bases). The CDR3 length is 13 residues. Trimming took 1 base from V and 8 from J, leaving 9 bases between them. In germline, CDR1 is SEHNR, CDR2 FQNEAQ (reference sequence). This chain's CDR3 is CASSLGTVEPQHF. The CDR3 nucleotides read TGTGCCAGCAGCTTAGGGACAGTGGAGCCCCAGCATTTT.